This T cell receptor beta chain is from a study of identical twins. TCRdb processed the 5' RACE reads anew with MiXCR; each CDR3 protein has one entry. The sample holds 200,000 to 300,000 distinct CDR3 sequences; about an eighth are singletons and the top ten take 3.5% to 5%. The CDR3 has 13 residues. Between the trimmed V and J ends, which lost 5 bases and 2 bases, there was a span of 10 bases. The same data also went into a second study, on yellow fever vaccine responses in identical twins.

The sequence was obtained from a woman between 18 and 30 years old in good health. Sequenced sample: memory (CD45RO+) T cells sorted from blood. The chain is built from TRBV12-3 or TRBV12-4 and TRBJ2-7, with D perhaps assigned TRBD1 or TRBD2 (6 bases each). The CDR3 protein is CASSRGLTYEQYF. The CDR3 nucleotides are TGTGCCAGCAGTCGGGGGCTGACCTACGAGCAGTACTTC.